Following are 20 T cell receptor beta chains from one sample sequenced in a study of shared clonotypes between healthy human individuals. This table comes from immunoSEQ multiplex PCR, and its TCRdb copy is limited to in-frame clones, with some not included. The sample consists of approximately 1,500,000 clones, 96% of them appearing once. The sample consisted of naive CD4+ T cells sorted from blood. Subset noted: CD45RA+ positively selected. The receptors stem from a man aged 30 to 45 in good health.

The chain has TRBV18 and TRBJ2-5; D possibly corresponds to TRBD2 (6 bases). The CDR3 length is 16 residues. V was pared by 4 bases and J by 1 base, with 16 bases between. CDR1 is KGHSH, CDR2 LQKENI, per germline. CDR3 residues: CASSLRGAGSQETQYF. The CDR3 coding sequence is TGTGCCAGCTCACTCCGGGGTGCGGGGAGCCAAGAGACCCAGTACTTC.

The gene calls are TRBV27 and TRBJ1-2; a weak D match, TRBD1 (5 bases). Trimming left V 3 bases short and J 4 bases short, with 24 bases between. Germline CDR1 is MNHEY and CDR2 is SMNVEV (reference sequence). There are 18 residues in the CDR3. The CDR3: CASSFRISRGGGGYGYTF. In DNA, the CDR3 is TGTGCCAGCAGTTTCCGGATCTCCCGCGGTGGGGGAGGCTATGGCTACACCTTC.

This chain links TRBV7-2 with TRBJ1-2; 8 bases map to TRBD1. The J segment lost 2 bases and the V segment lost 1 base, leaving 6 bases of the junction unmatched. This CDR3 has 16 amino acids. CDR1 and CDR2 from the germline V gene are SGHTA and FQGNSA. CDR3 coding DNA: TGTGCCAGCAGCTTAGAGCAGGGGGCGATGAACTATGGCTACACCTTC. This translates into CASSLEQGAMNYGYTF.

The gene calls are TRBV5-8 and TRBJ2-2; 8 bases are a match to TRBD1. This CDR3 is 17 amino acids long. J lost 3 bases, V lost 3 bases, and 10 bases had no gene match. The germline V gene has CDR1 SGHTS and CDR2 YDEGEE. The CDR3 region is CASSSRQGIRYTGELFF. Here the CDR3 DNA reads TGTGCCAGCAGCTCCCGACAGGGGATTAGGTACACCGGGGAGCTGTTTTTT.

CDR3 coding DNA: TGTGCCAGCAGGCCCGACAGGGGGCTCCTGAACACTGAAGCTTTCTTT. Translation gives CASRPDRGLLNTEAFF. The chain is built from TRBV6-4 and TRBJ1-1, with 10 bases that match TRBD1. The CDR3 runs 16 residues. Per the germline V gene, CDR1 is MRHNA and CDR2 is SNTAGT. V dropped 6 bases and J dropped 0; count of bases not matched to a gene: 7.

This chain links TRBV7-2 with TRBJ2-7; the D is unclear. V dropped 3 bases and J dropped 6 bases, with 15 bases sitting between them. The CDR3 is made up of 14 amino acids. CDR1 and CDR2 (germline): SGHTA, FQGNSA. CDR3 DNA: TGTGCCAGCAGCTTCCTGGTCTCCCGGGTCGAGCAGTACTTC. Translated, it gives CASSFLVSRVEQYF.

The genes are TRBV30 and TRBJ1-5; D is uncertain. The germline gives CDR1 GTSNPN, CDR2 SVGIG (reference sequence). Trimming stripped 5 bases from V and 6 bases from J, with 14 bases between. This CDR3 has 13 amino acids. CDR3 amino acids: CAWQEGYSQPQHF. Here the CDR3 DNA reads TGTGCCTGGCAAGAAGGGTATAGTCAGCCCCAGCATTTT.

This sequence joins TRBV6-5 and TRBJ2-6; 7 bases fit TRBD2. Trimming cost V 5 bases and J 12 bases; bases outside gene matches: 7. Germline V lookup: CDR1 MNHEY, CDR2 SVGAGI. CDR3 length: 13 amino acids. For the CDR3, the DNA is TGTGCCAGCAGTATAGCGGGTACACTCGTCCTGACTTTC. Its translation is CASSIAGTLVLTF.

V gene TRBV10-1 combines with J gene TRBJ2-5; TRBD2 agrees at 7 bases. CDR3 length: 19 amino acids. The J segment lost 9 bases and the V segment lost 0 bases, leaving 22 bases of the junction unmatched. Germline V gives CDR1 WNHNN, CDR2 SYGVQD (reference sequence). As DNA, the CDR3 is TGCGCCAGCAGTGAGTCCGGGAAGGCCAGGGCTAGCGGACTTGGGGCCCAGTACTTC. It yields the protein CASSESGKARASGLGAQYF.

This rearrangement joins TRBV19 to TRBJ2-1; 9 nucleotides match TRBD2. Germline-derived CDR1 and CDR2 are LNHDA and SQIVND (reference sequence). V dropped 3 bases and J dropped 5; count of bases not matched to a gene: 5. There are 15 residues in the CDR3. CDR3 sequence reads: CASSIGGLADNEQFF. The CDR3 DNA follows: TGTGCCAGTAGTATCGGGGGACTAGCCGACAATGAGCAGTTCTTC.

The gene calls are TRBV11-1 and TRBJ2-1; D not resolved. Germline CDR1 SGHAT, CDR2 FQDESV (reference sequence). V was cut by 5 bases and J by 4 bases, with 6 bases left in between. CDR3 length: 12 amino acids. CDR3 residues: CASSPGYNEQFF. The CDR3 coding sequence is TGTGCCAGCAGCCCCGGATACAATGAGCAGTTCTTC.

The chain combines TRBV5-5 with TRBJ1-4; D gene ambiguous. CDR1 and CDR2 (germline): SGHKS, YYEKEE (reference sequence). The ends were cut back, 6 bases at V and 1 base at J, with 19 bases in the middle. This CDR3 region has 17 residues. The CDR3 is CASNIEVAYLTNEKLFF. DNA for the CDR3: TGTGCCAGCAACATTGAGGTGGCTTATCTAACTAATGAAAAACTGTTTTTT.

The gene calls are TRBV11-2 and TRBJ2-3, with 8 bases that match TRBD1. The V gene end was trimmed by 2 bases and the J gene end by 8 bases; junction bases not matched to a gene: 9. Per germline, CDR1 SGHAT and CDR2 FQNNGV. The CDR3 is 15 residues long. CDR3 protein: CASSLLQGVIGTQYF. The CDR3 nucleotides are TGTGCCAGCAGCTTATTACAGGGGGTTATCGGTACGCAGTATTTT.

The genes are TRBV27 and TRBJ2-3; maybe TRBD2 (5 bases). The CDR3 is 14 residues long. V was pared by 3 bases and J by 9 bases, with 16 bases between. Germline V gives CDR1 MNHEY, CDR2 SMNVEV (reference sequence). CDR3: CASSFSTTPRTQYF. CDR3 in DNA: TGTGCCAGCAGTTTTTCGACTACTCCTAGGACGCAGTATTTT.

This rearrangement joins TRBV19 to TRBJ2-2; the match to TRBD2 covers 9 bases. The J segment lost 7 bases and the V segment lost 3 bases, leaving 12 bases of the junction unmatched. The length of the CDR3 is 17 residues. Germline values: CDR1 LNHDA, CDR2 SQIVND (reference sequence). CDR3 in amino acids: CASSIFVLAGSHGELFF. Written as DNA, the CDR3 is TGTGCCAGTAGTATTTTTGTTCTAGCGGGATCGCACGGGGAGCTGTTTTTT.

This clone was seen a few times. The chain has TRBV4-1 and TRBJ1-2; D ambiguous. Trimming removed 3 bases from V and 3 bases from J, with 8 bases in between. In germline, CDR1 is MGHRA, CDR2 YSYEKL. CDR3 size: 13 residues. CDR3 DNA sequence: TGCGCCAGCAGCCAGTTGGGGTACTATGGCTACACCTTC. Translated: CASSQLGYYGYTF.

The J gene is TRBJ1-4, the V gene TRBV7-2, with D unclear. Trimming left V 3 bases short and J 6 bases short, with 11 bases between. This CDR3 comprises 14 residues. The germline V gene encodes CDR1 SGHTA and CDR2 FQGNSA. The CDR3 DNA sequence: TGTGCCAGCAGCTTTCTAGATTGGGATGAAAAACTGTTTTTT. Protein: CASSFLDWDEKLFF.

The V call is TRBV19, the J call TRBJ1-5, with 8 positions matching TRBD1. The V and J ends lost 6 bases and 0 bases, in that order; junction bases with no gene match: 1. Looked up from germline, CDR1 is LNHDA and CDR2 is SQIVND (reference sequence). The CDR3 is 14 amino acids. CDR3 region: CASSRGHSNQPQHF. CDR3 DNA sequence: TGTGCCAGTAGCAGGGGGCATAGCAATCAGCCCCAGCATTTT.

This chain links TRBV7-4 with TRBJ2-2, with TRBD1 identical over 10 bases. The CDR3 runs 18 residues. Germline V gives CDR1 SGHVT, CDR2 SQSDAQ. V was pared by 3 bases and J by 3 bases, with 10 bases of the junction left unmatched. CDR3 loop: CASSFGMTGGKDTGELFF. CDR3 DNA sequence: TGTGCCAGCAGCTTCGGTATGACAGGGGGCAAGGACACCGGGGAGCTGTTTTTT.

As regards this clone: At the DNA level, this CDR3 is encoded by other sequences in the same sample as well. The rearrangement uses TRBV18 and TRBJ2-5; D is ambiguous. CDR1 KGHSH and CDR2 LQKENI come from the germline V gene. The CDR3 extends over 13 amino acids. Trimming cost V 3 bases and J 2 bases, with 7 bases left between them. The DNA for the CDR3 is TGTGCCAGCTCACCGGTGGGACAAGAGACCCAGTACTTC. Translated, it gives CASSPVGQETQYF.